Reported below is one T cell receptor beta chain. Its matching antigen is unknown. This sample was included in a study of cytomegalovirus exposure and HLA in healthy donors. Study-wide findings and caveats: Most TCR sequences showed up rarely, but some public TCRs showed up in many donors.

Primers included in the PCR were 60 Vbeta and 13 Jbeta primers. Measured with immunoSEQ multiplex PCR; TCRdb has only the in-frame clones, and not every one. This sample yields about 170,000 clones, of which around 72% are seen a single time; approximately 7.1% belongs to the top ten. The origin of this receptor is a man between 35 and 55 years old in good health and CMV-seropositive. The sequenced material came from PBMCs.

DNA of the CDR3: TGTGCCAGCAGCCACTTGGGAGGGACCGGGGAGCTGTTTTTT. This translates into CASSHLGGTGELFF. The rearrangement joins TRBV7-3 to TRBJ2-2, with 7 bases matching TRBD2. Trimming took 5 bases from V and 5 from J; bases not matched to a gene: 5. Germline values: CDR1 SGHTA, CDR2 FQGTGA. There are 14 residues in the CDR3.